These 4 T cell receptor beta chains were sequenced from one sample in a study of T cells in Graves' hyperthyroidism and ophthalmopathy. Researchers amplified the TCR beta CDR3 regions from RNA transcripts. Carried out on the TCR CDR3, a first-round RT-PCR used the HTBI primer set. In TCRdb, the multiplex PCR reads were re-called with MiXCR into one record per CDR3 protein. The sample records more than 450,000 distinct CDR3 sequences, 14% being singletons. The sequenced material came from blood. Receptor source: a woman in her thirties or forties with Graves' hyperthyroidism.

As for this clonotype: A much larger clonotype is one base distant, so this may be a read error. The chain joins TRBV20-1 to TRBJ2-5, with TRBD2 matching 14 bases. Losses at the gene ends were 3 bases for V and 4 bases for J; bases not matched to a gene: 1. CDR1 DFQATT and CDR2 SNEGSKA come from the germline V gene (reference sequence). CDR3 length: 14 amino acids. The DNA of the CDR3 is TGCAGTGCTAGGGGACTAGCGGGAGCAGAGACCCAGTACTTC. Its protein is CSARGLAGAETQYF.

This clonotype was seen repeatedly, ten times or more. The V call is TRBV12-3 or TRBV12-4, the J call TRBJ1-5; possibly TRBD1 for D (6 bases). The CDR3 spans 16 residues. Trimming took 6 bases from V and 3 from J, leaving 18 bases between them. The CDR3 here is CASSPGEDRVNQPQHF. For the CDR3, the DNA is TGTGCCAGCAGCCCTGGGGAGGACAGAGTCAATCAGCCCCAGCATTTT.

This clonotype was counted at least ten times. J is TRBJ2-3 and V is TRBV12-3 or TRBV12-4; 8 nucleotides agree with TRBD2. V trimming: 5 bases; J trimming: 0 bases; junction bases outside the gene matches: 4. The CDR3 covers 15 residues. In DNA form, the CDR3 reads TGTGCCAGCAGTGCCCGACTAGCGAGCACAGATACGCAGTATTTT. The encoded protein is CASSARLASTDTQYF.

This clonotype has only a few counts. The chain couples TRBV29-1 to TRBJ1-5, with D unresolved. Trimming cost V 5 bases and J 3 bases, with 11 bases left between them. This CDR3 spans 13 amino acids. Looked up from germline, CDR1 is SQVTM and CDR2 is ANQGSEA. The CDR3 sequence: CSVQVTPNQPQHF. The CDR3 nucleotides read TGCAGCGTTCAGGTTACCCCCAATCAGCCCCAGCATTTT.